Listed here are 2 T cell receptor beta chains from one sample, sequenced in a study of shared T cell receptors in the human thymus. Clones were sequenced by immunoSEQ multiplex PCR, and TCRdb holds only the in-frame ones, with some missing. The sample lists around 340,000 clones; more than 85% were seen once. Material: thymocytes. These receptors all stem from a human donor.

This rearrangement joins TRBV21-1 to TRBJ2-3; TRBD2 was called by the table and not checked on the DNA. TRBV21-1 is a documented pseudogene. This CDR3 is built from 17 residues. This chain's CDR3 is CASSIASGRLRTDTQYF. CDR3 DNA: TGTGCCAGCAGCATAGCTAGCGGGAGGCTCCGCACAGATACGCAGTATTTT.

The chain uses TRBV27 and TRBJ1-1; tentatively, D is TRBD1 (6 bases). The germline gives CDR1 MNHEY, CDR2 SMNVEV (reference sequence). The V end was cut by 2 bases, the J end by 1 base, with 14 bases between. This CDR3 contains 16 residues. CDR3 sequence (DNA): TGTGCCAGCAGTTTAGTGGGGGGGCCCGCGAACACTGAAGCTTTCTTT. Residues: CASSLVGGPANTEAFF.